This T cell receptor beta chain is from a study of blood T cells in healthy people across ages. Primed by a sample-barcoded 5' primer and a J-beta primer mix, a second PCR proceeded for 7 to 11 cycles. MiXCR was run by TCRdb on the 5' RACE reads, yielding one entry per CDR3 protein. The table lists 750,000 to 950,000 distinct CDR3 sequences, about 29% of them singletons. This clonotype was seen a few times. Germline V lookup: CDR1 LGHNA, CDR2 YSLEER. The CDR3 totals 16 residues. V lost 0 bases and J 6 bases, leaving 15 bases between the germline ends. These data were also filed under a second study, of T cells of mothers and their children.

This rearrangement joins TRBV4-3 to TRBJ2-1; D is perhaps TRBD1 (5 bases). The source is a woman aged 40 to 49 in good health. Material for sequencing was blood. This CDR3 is CASSQEFRVVGNEQFF. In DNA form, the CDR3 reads TGCGCCAGCAGCCAAGAATTCAGGGTGGTTGGCAATGAGCAGTTCTTC.